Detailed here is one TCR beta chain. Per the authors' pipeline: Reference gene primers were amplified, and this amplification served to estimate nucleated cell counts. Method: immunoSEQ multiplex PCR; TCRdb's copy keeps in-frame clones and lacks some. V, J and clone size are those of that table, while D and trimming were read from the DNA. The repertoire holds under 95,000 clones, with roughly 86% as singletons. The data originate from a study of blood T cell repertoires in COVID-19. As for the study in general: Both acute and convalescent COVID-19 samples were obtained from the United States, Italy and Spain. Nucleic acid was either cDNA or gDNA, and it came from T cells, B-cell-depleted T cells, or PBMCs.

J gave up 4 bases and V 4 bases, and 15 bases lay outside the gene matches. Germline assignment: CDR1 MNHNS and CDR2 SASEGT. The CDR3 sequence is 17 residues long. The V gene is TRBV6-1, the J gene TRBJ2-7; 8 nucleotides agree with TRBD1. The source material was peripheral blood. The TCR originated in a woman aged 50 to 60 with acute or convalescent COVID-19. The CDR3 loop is CASSAKATGASTYEQYF. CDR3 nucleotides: TGTGCCAGCAGTGCAAAGGCGACAGGGGCTTCCACTTACGAGCAGTACTTC.